The 17 T cell receptor beta chains presented below share a single source sample, sequenced in a study of OX40 agonist ivuxolimab in advanced cancers. Some clones are missing from TCRdb's copy, which holds only in-frame ones; the method was immunoSEQ multiplex PCR. This table has about 80,000 clones, more than 90% appearing once. Sequenced material: CD4+ or CD8+ T cells sorted from blood, taken in a trial of the OX40 agonist ivuxolimab. Receptor source: an adult with an advanced solid tumor such as melanoma, head and neck, liver or kidney cancer.

The J gene is TRBJ2-3, the V gene TRBV20-1; a weak D match, TRBD2 (5 bases). This CDR3 comprises 11 residues. Trimming shortened V by 3 bases and J by 5 bases, and 6 bases separated the two germline ends. Germline CDR1 reads DFQATT; CDR2 reads SNEGSKA (reference sequence). As DNA, the CDR3 is TGCAGTGCTAGGGCGGGAGATACGCAGTATTTT. Protein: CSARAGDTQYF.

The chain carries TRBV9 and TRBJ2-2; D gene uncertain. Trimming left V 0 bases short and J 5 bases short, with 11 bases between. This CDR3 is built from 15 residues. Germline V CDR1 and CDR2: SGDLS, YYNGEE. The CDR3 bases are TGTGCCAGCAGCGTAGGAAGTGCTATGACCGGGGAGCTGTTTTTT. This encodes CASSVGSAMTGELFF.

The chain joins TRBV5-6 to TRBJ2-6; 7 bases fit TRBD1. V was pared by 3 bases and J by 0 bases, with 6 bases of the junction left unmatched. Germline-derived CDR1 and CDR2 are SGHDT and YYEEEE. The CDR3 loop spans 17 amino acids. The CDR3 DNA is TGTGCCAGCAGCTGGGGACAGCCTTACTCTGGGGCCAACGTCCTGACTTTC. Amino acid sequence: CASSWGQPYSGANVLTF.

The V call is TRBV25-1, the J call TRBJ2-2, with D perhaps matching TRBD2 (5 bases). Germline V gene sequence: CDR1 MGHDK, CDR2 SYGVNS. V was pared by 1 base and J by 0 bases, with 9 bases between. The CDR3 totals 16 residues. CDR3 protein: CASSEWSGSNTGELFF. The CDR3 region has the DNA TGTGCCAGCAGTGAATGGAGCGGTTCGAACACCGGGGAGCTGTTTTTT.

This sequence joins TRBV5-1 and TRBJ2-7; 9 bases align to TRBD1. Germline V CDR1 and CDR2: SGHRS, YFSETQ. V was clipped by 0 bases and J by 2 bases; unmatched bases: 3. The CDR3 is 15 amino acids. CDR3 sequence reads: CASSLAGQGTYEQYF. The CDR3 nucleotides read TGCGCCAGCAGCTTGGCAGGACAGGGGACCTACGAGCAGTACTTC.

This clone appeared once. This chain connects TRBV4-1 to TRBJ1-1, with D possibly matching TRBD1 (5 bases). CDR1 is MGHRA and CDR2 is YSYEKL in the germline V gene. V was cut by 5 bases and J by 3 bases, with 13 bases left in between. The CDR3 extends over 14 amino acids. This CDR3 is CASSVRGAYTEAFF. The CDR3, as DNA: TGCGCCAGCAGCGTACGCGGGGCCTACACTGAAGCTTTCTTT.

The CDR3 DNA follows: TGTGCCAGCAGCCCGGGACAGGGCCAGGCTAGCGCGTTGGAAAATGAGCAGTTCTTC. It yields the protein CASSPGQGQASALENEQFF. V and J are TRBV11-3 and TRBJ2-1; 9 nucleotides match TRBD1. Germline V gives CDR1 SGHNT, CDR2 YENEEA. Unmatched junction bases numbered 21, after V lost 5 bases and J lost 7 bases. This CDR3 is 19 amino acids long.

This chain links TRBV7-2 with TRBJ1-2; 10 positions match TRBD1. Trimming took 2 bases from V and 5 from J; bases not matched to a gene: 2. Germline V gives CDR1 SGHTA, CDR2 FQGNSA. The CDR3 has 14 amino acids. The CDR3 loop is CASSLRDRGYGYTF. Written as DNA, the CDR3 is TGTGCCAGCAGCTTACGGGACAGGGGTTATGGCTACACCTTC. Full variable domain (remainder filled in from reference TRBV7-2 and TRBJ1-2): GAGVSQSPSNKVTEKGKDVELRCDPISGHTALYWYRQSLGQGLEFLIYFQGNSAPDKSGLPSDRFSAERTGGSVSTLTIQRTQQEDSAVYLCASSLRDRGYGYTFGSGTRLTVV.

The chain couples TRBV9 to TRBJ2-7, with D perhaps being TRBD1 or TRBD2 (7 bases each). CDR1 and CDR2 from the germline V gene are SGDLS and YYNGEE. The CDR3 has 17 residues. Between the trimmed V and J ends, which lost 4 bases and 1 base, there was a span of 21 bases. The CDR3 DNA is TGTGCCAGCAGCAAGGGGGCGGGGTCGGGAGGATCCTACGAGCAGTACTTC. It encodes CASSKGAGSGGSYEQYF.

For this clone: Other DNA sequences within the sample encode an identical CDR3. The chain is built from TRBV2 and TRBJ2-2; TRBD1 matches 9 bases. The CDR3 totals 13 residues. Germline-derived CDR1 and CDR2 are SNHLY and FYNNEI. J gave up 6 bases and V 6 bases, and 2 bases lay outside the gene matches. The CDR3 is CASRGQGAGELFF. Written as DNA, the CDR3 is TGTGCCAGCAGGGGACAGGGAGCCGGGGAGCTGTTTTTT.

The chain has TRBV4-2 and TRBJ1-4; unclear D gene. The CDR3 length is 16 residues. Trimming shortened V by 1 base and J by 0 bases, and 9 bases separated the two germline ends. Germline-derived CDR1 and CDR2 are LGHNA and YNFKEQ. The CDR3 region is CASSQAAGATNEKLFF. CDR3 DNA: TGTGCCAGCAGCCAAGCGGCAGGAGCAACTAATGAAAAACTGTTTTTT.

This sequence joins TRBV18 and TRBJ2-1; perhaps TRBD2 as D (5 bases). Between the trimmed V and J ends, which lost 1 base and 6 bases, there was a span of 16 bases. The V gene's germline CDR1 is KGHSH and CDR2 LQKENI. There are 16 residues in the CDR3. CDR3: CASSPLAEATFNEQFF. In nucleotides, the CDR3 is TGTGCCAGCTCACCACTTGCGGAGGCTACATTCAATGAGCAGTTCTTC.

The rearrangement uses TRBV19 and TRBJ2-5, with 7 bases fitting TRBD2. V was clipped by 4 bases and J by 1 base; unmatched bases: 6. Germline lookup yields CDR1 LNHDA and CDR2 SQIVND (reference sequence). The CDR3 extends over 15 amino acids. The CDR3 loop reads CASSRGGRGQETQYF. DNA of the CDR3: TGTGCCAGTAGTAGGGGGGGAAGGGGCCAAGAGACCCAGTACTTC. Combining the CDR3 with reference TRBV19 and TRBJ2-5 gives the whole variable domain DGGITQSPKYLFRKEGQNVTLSCEQNLNHDAMYWYRQDPGQGLRLIYYSQIVNDFQKGDIAEGYSVSREKKESFPLTVTSAQKNPTAFYLCASSRGGRGQETQYFGPGTRLLVL.

CDR3 bases: TGTGCCAGTAGTCCGGAAGAGAACACTGAAGCTTTCTTT. Residues: CASSPEENTEAFF. This chain joins TRBV19 and TRBJ1-1; the D is unclear. V lost 5 bases to trimming and J lost 1 base, with 8 bases between them. Germline V gives CDR1 LNHDA, CDR2 SQIVND (reference sequence). This CDR3 is built from 13 residues.

The chain links TRBV5-5 to TRBJ2-5; D may be TRBD2 (6 bases). Trimming shortened V by 1 base and J by 2 bases, and 12 bases separated the two germline ends. Germline V gene sequence: CDR1 SGHKS, CDR2 YYEKEE (reference sequence). The CDR3 has 15 residues. DNA of the CDR3: TGTGCCAGCAGCTTGCCAAGGAGCGGGCAAGAGACCCAGTACTTC. It yields the protein CASSLPRSGQETQYF.

V and J are TRBV5-1 and TRBJ2-2; D is unresolved. The CDR3 spans 15 residues. The V end lost 4 bases, the J end lost 0 bases, and 10 bases lay between the germline ends. The germline gives CDR1 SGHRS, CDR2 YFSETQ. The CDR3 region has the DNA TGCGCCAGCAGCGAAGTTCGCGCGAACACCGGGGAGCTGTTTTTT. Translated, it gives CASSEVRANTGELFF.

The rearrangement uses TRBV7-8 and TRBJ1-1; tentative D call: TRBD1 (5 bases). V was cut by 2 bases and J by 4 bases, with 8 bases left in between. The CDR3 loop spans 13 amino acids. Germline V CDR1 and CDR2: SGHVS, FQNEAQ. The CDR3 nucleotides read TGTGCCAGCAGCTTATGGGGGGTCACTGAAGCTTTCTTT. Its protein is CASSLWGVTEAFF.